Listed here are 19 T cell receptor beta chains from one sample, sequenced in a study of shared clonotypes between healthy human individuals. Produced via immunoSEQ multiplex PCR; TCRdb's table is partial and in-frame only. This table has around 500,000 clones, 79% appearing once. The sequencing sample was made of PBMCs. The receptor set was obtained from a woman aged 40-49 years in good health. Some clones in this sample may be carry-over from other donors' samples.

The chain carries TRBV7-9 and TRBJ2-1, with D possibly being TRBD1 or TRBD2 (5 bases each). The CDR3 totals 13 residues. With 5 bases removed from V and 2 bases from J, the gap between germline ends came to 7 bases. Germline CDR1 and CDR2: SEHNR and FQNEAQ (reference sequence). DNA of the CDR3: TGTGCCAGCAGCCCGGGACCCTACAATGAGCAGTTCTTC. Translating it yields CASSPGPYNEQFF.

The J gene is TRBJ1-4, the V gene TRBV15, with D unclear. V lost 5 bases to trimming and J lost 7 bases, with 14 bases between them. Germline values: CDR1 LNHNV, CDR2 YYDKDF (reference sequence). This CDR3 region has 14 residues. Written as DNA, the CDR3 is TGTGCCACCAGCCCCTCGGGGTTTTTTGAAAAACTGTTTTTT. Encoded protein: CATSPSGFFEKLFF. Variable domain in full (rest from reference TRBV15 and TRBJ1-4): DAMVIQNPRYQVTQFGKPVTLSCSQTLNHNVMYWYQQKSSQAPKLLFHYYDKDFNNEADTPDNFQSRRPNTSFCFLDIRSPGLGDTAMYLCATSPSGFFEKLFFGSGTQLSVL.

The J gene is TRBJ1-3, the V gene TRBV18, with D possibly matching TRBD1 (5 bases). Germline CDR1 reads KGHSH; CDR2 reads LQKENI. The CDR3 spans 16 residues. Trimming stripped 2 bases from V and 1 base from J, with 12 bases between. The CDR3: CASSPGTVGSGNTIYF. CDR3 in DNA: TGTGCCAGCTCACCAGGGACCGTGGGATCTGGAAACACCATATATTTT. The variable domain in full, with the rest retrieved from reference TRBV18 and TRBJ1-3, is NAGVMQNPRHLVRRRGQEARLRCSPMKGHSHVYWYRQLPEEGLKFMVYLQKENIIDESGMPKERFSAEFPKEGPSILRIQQVVRGDSAAYFCASSPGTVGSGNTIYFGEGSWLTVV.

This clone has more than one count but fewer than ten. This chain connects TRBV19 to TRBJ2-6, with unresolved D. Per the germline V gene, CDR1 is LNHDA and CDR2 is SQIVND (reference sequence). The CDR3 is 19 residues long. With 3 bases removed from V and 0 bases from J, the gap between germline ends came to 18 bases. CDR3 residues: CASSMQGYKGNSGANVLTF. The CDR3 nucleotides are TGTGCCAGTAGTATGCAAGGCTACAAGGGAAACTCTGGGGCCAACGTCCTGACTTTC. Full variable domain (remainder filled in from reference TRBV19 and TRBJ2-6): DGGITQSPKYLFRKEGQNVTLSCEQNLNHDAMYWYRQDPGQGLRLIYYSQIVNDFQKGDIAEGYSVSREKKESFPLTVTSAQKNPTAFYLCASSMQGYKGNSGANVLTFGAGSRLTVL.

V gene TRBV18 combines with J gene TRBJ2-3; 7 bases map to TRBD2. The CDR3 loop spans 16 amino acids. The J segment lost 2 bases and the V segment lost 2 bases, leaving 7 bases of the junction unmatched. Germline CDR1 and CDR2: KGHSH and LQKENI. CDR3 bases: TGTGCCAGCTCACCATTCACGGGAGGTAACACAGATACGCAGTATTTT. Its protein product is CASSPFTGGNTDTQYF. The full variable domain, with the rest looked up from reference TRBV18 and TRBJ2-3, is NAGVMQNPRHLVRRRGQEARLRCSPMKGHSHVYWYRQLPEEGLKFMVYLQKENIIDESGMPKERFSAEFPKEGPSILRIQQVVRGDSAAYFCASSPFTGGNTDTQYFGPGTRLTVL.

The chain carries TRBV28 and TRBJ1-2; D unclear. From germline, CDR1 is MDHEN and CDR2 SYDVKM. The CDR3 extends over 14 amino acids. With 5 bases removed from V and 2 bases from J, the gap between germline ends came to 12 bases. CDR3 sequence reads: CASSPPGDNYGYTF. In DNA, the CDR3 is TGTGCCAGCAGTCCACCGGGAGACAACTATGGCTACACCTTC.

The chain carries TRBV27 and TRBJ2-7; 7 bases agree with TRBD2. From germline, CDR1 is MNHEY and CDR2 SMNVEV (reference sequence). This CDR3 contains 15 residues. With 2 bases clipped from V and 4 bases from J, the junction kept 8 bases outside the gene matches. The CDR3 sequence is CASSLREGLAYEQYF. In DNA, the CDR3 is TGTGCCAGCAGTTTAAGGGAGGGCCTAGCGTACGAGCAGTACTTC.

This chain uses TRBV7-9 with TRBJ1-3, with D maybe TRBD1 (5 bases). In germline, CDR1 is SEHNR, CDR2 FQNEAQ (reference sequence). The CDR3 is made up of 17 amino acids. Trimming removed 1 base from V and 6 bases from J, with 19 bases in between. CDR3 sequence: CASSLGPRQTQENTIYF. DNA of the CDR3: TGTGCCAGCAGCTTAGGCCCCAGACAGACCCAGGAAAACACCATATATTTT.

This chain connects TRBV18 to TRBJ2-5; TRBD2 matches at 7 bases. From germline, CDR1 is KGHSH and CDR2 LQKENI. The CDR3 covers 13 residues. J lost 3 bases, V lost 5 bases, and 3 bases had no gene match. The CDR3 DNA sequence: TGTGCCAGCTCAAAAGGACTAGAAGAGACCCAGTACTTC. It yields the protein CASSKGLEETQYF.

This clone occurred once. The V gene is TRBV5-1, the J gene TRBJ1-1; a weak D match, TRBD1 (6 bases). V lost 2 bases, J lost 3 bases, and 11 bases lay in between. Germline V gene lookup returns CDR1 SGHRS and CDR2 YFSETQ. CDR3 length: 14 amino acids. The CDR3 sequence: CASSLQGGDTEAFF. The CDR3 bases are TGCGCCAGCAGCTTACAGGGAGGAGACACTGAAGCTTTCTTT.

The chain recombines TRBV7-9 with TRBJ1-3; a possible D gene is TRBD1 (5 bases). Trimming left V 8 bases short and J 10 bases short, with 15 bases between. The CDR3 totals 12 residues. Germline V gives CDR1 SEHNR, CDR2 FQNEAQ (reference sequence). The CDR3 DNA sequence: TGTGCCAGCGTCTCGCGAGGGGAGACCATATATTTT. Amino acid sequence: CASVSRGETIYF.

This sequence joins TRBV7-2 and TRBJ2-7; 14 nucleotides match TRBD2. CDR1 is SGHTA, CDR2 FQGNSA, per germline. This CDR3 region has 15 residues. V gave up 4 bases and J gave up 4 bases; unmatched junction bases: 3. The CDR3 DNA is TGTGCCAGCAGCTGGGGACTAGCGGGGGAGTACGAGCAGTACTTC. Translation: CASSWGLAGEYEQYF. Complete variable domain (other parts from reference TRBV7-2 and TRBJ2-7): GAGVSQSPSNKVTEKGKDVELRCDPISGHTALYWYRQSLGQGLEFLIYFQGNSAPDKSGLPSDRFSAERTGGSVSTLTIQRTQQEDSAVYLCASSWGLAGEYEQYFGPGTRLTVT.

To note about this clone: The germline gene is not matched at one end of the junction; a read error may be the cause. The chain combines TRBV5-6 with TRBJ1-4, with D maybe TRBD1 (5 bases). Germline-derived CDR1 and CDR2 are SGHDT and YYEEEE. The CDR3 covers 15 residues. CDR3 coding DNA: TGTGCCAGCAGCCTCACAGGAACAACTAATGAAGAACTGTTTTTT. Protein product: CASSLTGTTNEELFF.

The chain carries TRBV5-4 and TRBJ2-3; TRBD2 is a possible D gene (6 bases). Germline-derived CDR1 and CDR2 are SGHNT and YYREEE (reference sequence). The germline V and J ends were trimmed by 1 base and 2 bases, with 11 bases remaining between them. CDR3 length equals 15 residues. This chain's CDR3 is CASSLSGEATDTQYF. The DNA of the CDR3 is TGTGCCAGCAGCTTGTCGGGGGAGGCCACAGATACGCAGTATTTT. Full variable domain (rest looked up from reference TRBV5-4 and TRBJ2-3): ETGVTQSPTHLIKTRGQQVTLRCSSQSGHNTVSWYQQALGQGPQFIFQYYREEENGRGNFPPRFSGLQFPNYSSELNVNALELDDSALYLCASSLSGEATDTQYFGPGTRLTVL.

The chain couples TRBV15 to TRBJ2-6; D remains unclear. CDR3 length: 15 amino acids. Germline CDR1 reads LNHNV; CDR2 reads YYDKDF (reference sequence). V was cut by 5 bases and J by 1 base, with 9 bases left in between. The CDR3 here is CATSPLSSGANVLTF. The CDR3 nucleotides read TGTGCCACCAGCCCCCTTAGTTCTGGGGCCAACGTCCTGACTTTC. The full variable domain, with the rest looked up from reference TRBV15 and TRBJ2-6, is DAMVIQNPRYQVTQFGKPVTLSCSQTLNHNVMYWYQQKSSQAPKLLFHYYDKDFNNEADTPDNFQSRRPNTSFCFLDIRSPGLGDTAMYLCATSPLSSGANVLTFGAGSRLTVL.

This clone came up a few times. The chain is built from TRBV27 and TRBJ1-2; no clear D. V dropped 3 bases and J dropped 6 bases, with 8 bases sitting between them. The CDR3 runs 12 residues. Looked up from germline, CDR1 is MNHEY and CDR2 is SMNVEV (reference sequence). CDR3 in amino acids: CASSFRGHGYTF. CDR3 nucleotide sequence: TGTGCCAGCAGTTTCCGGGGTCATGGCTACACCTTC.

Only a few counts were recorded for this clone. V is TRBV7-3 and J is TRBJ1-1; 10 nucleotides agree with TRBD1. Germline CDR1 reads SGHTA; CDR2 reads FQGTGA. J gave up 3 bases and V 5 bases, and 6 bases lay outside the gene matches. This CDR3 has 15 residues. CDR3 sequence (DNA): TGTGCCAGCAGCAGGGACAGGGGTGCGGACACTGAAGCTTTCTTT. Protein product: CASSRDRGADTEAFF.

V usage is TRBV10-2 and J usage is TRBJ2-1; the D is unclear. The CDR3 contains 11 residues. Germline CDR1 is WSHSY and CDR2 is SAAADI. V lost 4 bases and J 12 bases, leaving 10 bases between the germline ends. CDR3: CASSALGGQFF. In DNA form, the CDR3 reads TGCGCCAGCAGTGCTCTAGGTGGGCAGTTCTTC.

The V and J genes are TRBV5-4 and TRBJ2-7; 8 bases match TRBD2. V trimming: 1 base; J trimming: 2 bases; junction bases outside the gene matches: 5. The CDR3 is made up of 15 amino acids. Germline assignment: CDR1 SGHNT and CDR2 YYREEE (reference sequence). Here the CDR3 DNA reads TGTGCCAGCAGCTTGACTAGCGGAGCGGCCTACGAGCAGTACTTC. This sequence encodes CASSLTSGAAYEQYF.